This T cell receptor (beta chain) was found in a study of T-cell reconstitution after alpha-beta-depleted transplantation in children. Concerning this clonotype: Antigen: not known.

Preparation of the TCRbeta library used unique molecular identifiers. Using its own MiXCR run on the PCR reads, TCRdb lists one record per CDR3 protein. The sample yields some 460,000 distinct CDR3 sequences, 15% to 20% seen once. General observations from the study: Reported findings indicate that, about two months after transplant, alpha-beta T cells came from several hundred expanded clones, which were derived from non-depleted graft cells. Diversity of TCRbeta at day 60 was high in some patients, arising from surviving recipient T cells and thymic progenitors. T cells produced anew were the main source of T-cell counts and diversity one year after transplant.

The CDR3 extends over 14 amino acids. Unmatched junction bases numbered 3, after V lost 0 bases and J lost 9 bases. Germline-derived CDR1 and CDR2 are LGHDT and YNNKEL (reference sequence). The chain couples TRBV3-1 to TRBJ1-5; 9 bases agree with TRBD1. The sequence was obtained from a boy under two years old who had a stem cell transplant for Wiskott-Aldrich syndrome, so the T cells may come from the graft donor. Specimen: PBMCs, mostly from graft donor cells, collected 360 days after TCRalphabeta/CD19-depleted stem cell transplant. CDR3 DNA: TGTGCCAGCAGCCAAGACACAGGGGGCCTGCCCCAGCATTTT. Its translation: CASSQDTGGLPQHF.